This paragraph reports one T cell receptor (beta chain). This sample is part of a study of memory CD8 T cells in hepatitis C reinfection. Study information: Peak reinfection samples were taken 3 to 8 weeks after detection.

Here immunoSEQ multiplex PCR was the method, and the copy in TCRdb shows in-frame clones only, minus some. Among under 50,000 clones listed, 70% to 90% were seen once. Indicated time point: peak reinfection, 3 to 8 weeks after reinfection detection. No in vitro expansion preceded TCR sequencing of the sorted cells. Sequenced input: naive CD8+ T cells sorted from blood. This TCR derives from a man younger than 35 with hepatitis C virus infection.

The CDR3 sequence is CASSLYPSGSYEQYF. CDR3 sequence (DNA): TGTGCCAGCAGTTTATACCCTAGCGGGAGCTACGAGCAGTACTTC. J is TRBJ2-7 and V is TRBV27; 10 bases align to TRBD2. CDR3 length equals 15 residues. V dropped 1 base and J dropped 3; count of bases not matched to a gene: 3. CDR1 and CDR2 from the germline V gene are MNHEY and SMNVEV (reference sequence).